The rows below give T cell receptor beta chains drawn from one sample of a study of blood T cell repertoires in COVID-19. Assay: immunoSEQ multiplex PCR; the TCRdb copy retains only in-frame clones and omits some. Among roughly 32,000 clones listed, approximately 93% were seen once. The sequencing input was peripheral blood. Source of these receptors: a man in his 60s with acute or convalescent COVID-19. CDR3s include the opening cysteine and the closing phenylalanine or tryptophan. Each record gives: J gene, D gene, clone size, V gene, CDR3 DNA, CDR3 protein. D genes are given only for firm matches. Not every row has a clone size; where given, it reads once, few, many or a size class.

J gene: TRBJ1-4; D gene: -; clone size: -; V gene: TRBV6-6; CDR3 DNA: TGTGCCAGCAGTTACTACGAGGTTGCAGAAAAACTGTTTTTT; CDR3 protein: CASSYYEVAEKLFF
J gene: TRBJ2-7; D gene: TRBD2; clone size: -; V gene: TRBV18; CDR3 DNA: TGTGCCAGCTCACCTCCGGGACTACATCCAGTCGAGCAGTACTTC; CDR3 protein: CASSPPGLHPVEQYF
J gene: TRBJ2-5; D gene: TRBD1; clone size: -; V gene: TRBV7-2; CDR3 DNA: TGTGCCAGCAGCTTTGTGACAGGGGGCCCACTTATAGGCCAGTACTTC; CDR3 protein: CASSFVTGGPLIGQYF
J gene: TRBJ2-3; D gene: TRBD1; clone size: -; V gene: TRBV6-2/TRBV6-3; CDR3 DNA: TGTGCCAGCAGGCCTACCGGGACAGGCACAGATACGCAGTATTTT; CDR3 protein: CASRPTGTGTDTQYF
J gene: TRBJ2-5; D gene: -; clone size: -; V gene: TRBV24-1; CDR3 DNA: TGTGCCACCAGTGATACCGCCGGGACACTTGAGACCCAGTACTTC; CDR3 protein: CATSDTAGTLETQYF
J gene: TRBJ2-1; D gene: -; clone size: -; V gene: TRBV9; CDR3 DNA: TGTGCCAGCAGCGTTGGATCGGGGTTAGGTTCCTACAATGAGCAGTTCTTC; CDR3 protein: CASSVGSGLGSYNEQFF
J gene: TRBJ2-1; D gene: TRBD2; clone size: -; V gene: TRBV9; CDR3 DNA: TGTGCCAGCAGCGTAGCCAGCGGGAGGACCCTTTTCTACAATGAGCAGTTCTTC; CDR3 protein: CASSVASGRTLFYNEQFF
J gene: TRBJ2-1; D gene: TRBD1; clone size: -; V gene: TRBV4-3; CDR3 DNA: TGCGCCAGCAGCCAAGATCACGGGGGGACAGGGTTCTACAATGAGCAGTTCTTC; CDR3 protein: CASSQDHGGTGFYNEQFF
J gene: TRBJ1-5; D gene: TRBD1; clone size: -; V gene: TRBV9; CDR3 DNA: TGTGCCAGCAGCTCTCACGGGACAGACAATCAGCCCCAGCATTTT; CDR3 protein: CASSSHGTDNQPQHF
J gene: TRBJ1-2; D gene: -; clone size: -; V gene: TRBV19; CDR3 DNA: TGTGCCAGTAGTATCGACAAGTACTATGGCTACACCTTC; CDR3 protein: CASSIDKYYGYTF
J gene: TRBJ1-5; D gene: -; clone size: few; V gene: TRBV27; CDR3 DNA: TGTGCCAGCAGTTTATTATATGGCAATCAGCCCCAGCATTTT; CDR3 protein: CASSLLYGNQPQHF
J gene: TRBJ1-6; D gene: TRBD1; clone size: -; V gene: TRBV7-2; CDR3 DNA: TGTGCCAGCAGCGGAATCAATTCAGGGGGCTTGGGTTCACCCCTCCACTTT; CDR3 protein: CASSGINSGGLGSPLHF
J gene: TRBJ2-1; D gene: -; clone size: -; V gene: TRBV5-1; CDR3 DNA: TGCGCCAGCAGCTTGGCCGGGAGCTCCTACAATGAGCAGTTCTTC; CDR3 protein: CASSLAGSSYNEQFF
J gene: TRBJ2-3; D gene: TRBD2; clone size: -; V gene: TRBV5-1; CDR3 DNA: TGCGCCAGCAGCTTGGGGCTAGCGGGAGAAACAGATACGCAGTATTTT; CDR3 protein: CASSLGLAGETDTQYF
J gene: TRBJ1-1; D gene: -; clone size: once; V gene: TRBV19; CDR3 DNA: TGTGCCAGTAGTCAGGGAGGGTACACTGAAGCTTTCTTT; CDR3 protein: CASSQGGYTEAFF
J gene: TRBJ1-1; D gene: -; clone size: -; V gene: TRBV5-5; CDR3 DNA: TGTGCCAGCAGCTTGGGCACCAACAGGTGGCGAGCTTTCTTT; CDR3 protein: CASSLGTNRWRAFF
J gene: TRBJ1-3; D gene: -; clone size: -; V gene: TRBV27; CDR3 DNA: TGTGCCAGCAGTTTATTTGCCGGAGGAGGCACCATATATTTT; CDR3 protein: CASSLFAGGGTIYF
J gene: TRBJ1-5; D gene: TRBD1; clone size: -; V gene: TRBV7-8; CDR3 DNA: TGTGCCAGCAGCGACGGGACAGAGTATCAGCCCCAGCATTTT; CDR3 protein: CASSDGTEYQPQHF
J gene: TRBJ1-3; D gene: TRBD1; clone size: -; V gene: TRBV5-8; CDR3 DNA: TGTGCCAGCAGCTTGCGGGACAGGGTCCCTGGAAACACCATATATTTT; CDR3 protein: CASSLRDRVPGNTIYF
J gene: TRBJ1-2; D gene: -; clone size: -; V gene: TRBV11-2; CDR3 DNA: TGTGCCAGCAGCTATAGCGGGACAAACTATGGCTACACCTTC; CDR3 protein: CASSYSGTNYGYTF
J gene: TRBJ1-5; D gene: -; clone size: -; V gene: TRBV7-9; CDR3 DNA: TGTGCCAGCAGCTTGGGCACAGCTAATCAGCCCCAGCATTTT; CDR3 protein: CASSLGTANQPQHF
J gene: TRBJ1-2; D gene: -; clone size: -; V gene: TRBV7-9; CDR3 DNA: TGTGCCAGCAGCTCCGAGAGGGGGACTAACTATGGCTACACCTTC; CDR3 protein: CASSSERGTNYGYTF
J gene: TRBJ1-2; D gene: TRBD1; clone size: -; V gene: TRBV27; CDR3 DNA: TGTGCCAGCAGTGTCCCCGGGACAGGGAGAATCTTTGGCTACACCTTC; CDR3 protein: CASSVPGTGRIFGYTF
J gene: TRBJ2-3; D gene: TRBD2; clone size: -; V gene: TRBV7-6; CDR3 DNA: TGTGCCAGCAGCTTATCCCCGGGACTAGCGGGAGGGCGAGATACGCAGTATTTT; CDR3 protein: CASSLSPGLAGGRDTQYF
J gene: TRBJ1-3; D gene: -; clone size: -; V gene: TRBV14; CDR3 DNA: TGTGCCAGCAGCCAATATCTTGGAGGAACTGGAAACACCATATATTTT; CDR3 protein: CASSQYLGGTGNTIYF
J gene: TRBJ2-1; D gene: TRBD2; clone size: -; V gene: TRBV7-9; CDR3 DNA: TGTGCCAGCAGCTTAGCCTCGGGACTAGCGGATTACTACAATGAGCAGTTCTTC; CDR3 protein: CASSLASGLADYYNEQFF
J gene: TRBJ2-1; D gene: TRBD2; clone size: -; V gene: TRBV19; CDR3 DNA: TGTGCCAGTAGTTCGTGGACTAGCGGGAACAATGAGCAGTTCTTC; CDR3 protein: CASSSWTSGNNEQFF
J gene: TRBJ2-1; D gene: -; clone size: -; V gene: TRBV19; CDR3 DNA: TGTGCCAGTAGTACCGAGACAGGGAGGAATGAGCAGTTCTTC; CDR3 protein: CASSTETGRNEQFF
J gene: TRBJ1-1; D gene: -; clone size: -; V gene: TRBV7-8; CDR3 DNA: TGTGCCAGCAGCTTATCCGGGGGGAAGTTCTTT; CDR3 protein: CASSLSGGKFF
J gene: TRBJ2-1; D gene: -; clone size: -; V gene: TRBV7-3; CDR3 DNA: TGTGCCAGCAGCCCAGGGTCCTCCTACAATGAGCAGTTCTTC; CDR3 protein: CASSPGSSYNEQFF
J gene: TRBJ1-5; D gene: -; clone size: -; V gene: TRBV6-6; CDR3 DNA: TGTGCCAGCAGTCTAAGGACAGCTCGCTTCATCAATCAGCCCCAGCATTTT; CDR3 protein: CASSLRTARFINQPQHF
J gene: TRBJ2-5; D gene: -; clone size: -; V gene: TRBV6-1; CDR3 DNA: TGTGCCAGCAGTGAAATAGGGGTGGCAGGGTCTGGACAAGAGACCCAGTACTTC; CDR3 protein: CASSEIGVAGSGQETQYF
J gene: TRBJ1-2; D gene: -; clone size: few; V gene: TRBV20-1; CDR3 DNA: TGCAGTGCCCCGGTAGCCTATGGCTACACCTTC; CDR3 protein: CSAPVAYGYTF
J gene: TRBJ2-5; D gene: TRBD1; clone size: -; V gene: TRBV5-1; CDR3 DNA: TGCGCCAGCAGTTCCCGGACAGGGCGGCAAGAGACCCAGTACTTC; CDR3 protein: CASSSRTGRQETQYF
J gene: TRBJ1-1; D gene: -; clone size: few; V gene: TRBV5-1; CDR3 DNA: TGCGCCAGCAGCGGGCGGGATCAGGGTGAAGCTTTCTTT; CDR3 protein: CASSGRDQGEAFF
J gene: TRBJ2-3; D gene: TRBD2; clone size: -; V gene: TRBV29-1; CDR3 DNA: TGCAGCGTTGGGGGAGGGCTAATCACAGATACGCAGTATTTT; CDR3 protein: CSVGGGLITDTQYF